The sequence of this T cell receptor (beta chain) was determined in a study of blood T cell repertoires in COVID-19. Study at large: Whether acute or convalescent, the COVID-19 samples came from the United States, Italy and Spain.

Concerning this clone itself: Other DNA sequences in this specimen translate into the identical CDR3.

The germline V gene encodes CDR1 ENHRY and CDR2 SYGVKD. The CDR3 extends over 12 amino acids. J was trimmed by 6 bases and V by 6 bases; bases with no gene match: 4. Profiled with immunoSEQ multiplex PCR; TCRdb holds only in-frame clones, not every one. The sample records 130,000 to 150,000 clones, approximately 84% being singletons. The receptor comes from a human donor with acute or convalescent COVID-19. The donor label of this sample is uncertain. V gene TRBV10-3 combines with J gene TRBJ1-2; 7 nucleotides match TRBD1. Input material: peripheral blood. The CDR3 bases are TGTGCCATCAGCCCTACAGGGGATGGCTACACCTTC. Residues: CAISPTGDGYTF.